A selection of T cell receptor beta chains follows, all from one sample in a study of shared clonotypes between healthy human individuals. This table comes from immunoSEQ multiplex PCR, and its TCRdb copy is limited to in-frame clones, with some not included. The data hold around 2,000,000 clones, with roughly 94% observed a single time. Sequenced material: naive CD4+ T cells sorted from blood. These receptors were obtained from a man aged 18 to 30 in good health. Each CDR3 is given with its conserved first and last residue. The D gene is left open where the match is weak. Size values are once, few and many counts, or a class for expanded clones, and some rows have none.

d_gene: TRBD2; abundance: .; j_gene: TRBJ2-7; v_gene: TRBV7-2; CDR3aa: CASSPWTSYEQYF; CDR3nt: TGTGCCAGCAGCCCTTGGACTAGCTACGAGCAGTACTTC
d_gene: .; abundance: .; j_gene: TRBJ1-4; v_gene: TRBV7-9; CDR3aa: CASSPTREGAREKLFF; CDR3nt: TGTGCCAGCAGCCCCACCCGGGAGGGAGCGAGGGAAAAACTGTTTTTT
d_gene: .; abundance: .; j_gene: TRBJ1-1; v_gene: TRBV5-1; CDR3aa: CASTPQWGNTEAFF; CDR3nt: TGCGCCAGCACCCCACAATGGGGGAACACTGAAGCTTTCTTT
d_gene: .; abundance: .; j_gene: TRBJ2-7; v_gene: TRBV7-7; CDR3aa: CASSLACVAESYEQYF; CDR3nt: TGTGCTAGCAGCTTAGCCTGCGTGGCAGAGTCCTACGAGCAGTACTTC
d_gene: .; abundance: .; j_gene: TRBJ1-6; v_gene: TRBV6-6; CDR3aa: CASSYGGADNSPLHF; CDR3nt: TGTGCCAGCAGTTACGGGGGCGCGGATAATTCACCCCTCCACTTT
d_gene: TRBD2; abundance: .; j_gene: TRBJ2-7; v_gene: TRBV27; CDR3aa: CASSLSFGGTYEQYF; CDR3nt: TGTGCCAGCAGTTTAAGTTTCGGGGGGACCTACGAGCAGTACTTC
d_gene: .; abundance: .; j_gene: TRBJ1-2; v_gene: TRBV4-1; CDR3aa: CASSPGGANYGYTF; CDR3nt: TGCGCCAGTTCCCCCGGGGGCGCGAACTATGGCTACACCTTC
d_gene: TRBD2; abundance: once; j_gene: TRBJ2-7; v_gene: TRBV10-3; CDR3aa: CAISEVAGGPSEQYF; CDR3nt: TGTGCCATCAGTGAGGTAGCGGGAGGGCCGAGCGAGCAGTACTTC
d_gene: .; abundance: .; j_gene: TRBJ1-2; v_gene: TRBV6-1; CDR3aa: CAILPAHWHGYTF; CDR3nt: TGTGCCATCCTACCGGCACACTGGCATGGCTACACCTTC
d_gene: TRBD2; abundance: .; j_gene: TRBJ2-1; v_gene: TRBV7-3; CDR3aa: CASSVTGTKLYNEQFF; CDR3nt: TGTGCCAGCAGCGTCACCGGGACTAAACTTTACAATGAGCAGTTCTTC
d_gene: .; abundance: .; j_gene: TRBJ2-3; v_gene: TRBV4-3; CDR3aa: CASSQVSSGGTDTQYF; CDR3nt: TGCGCCAGCAGCCAAGTGAGCAGCGGAGGCACAGATACGCAGTATTTT
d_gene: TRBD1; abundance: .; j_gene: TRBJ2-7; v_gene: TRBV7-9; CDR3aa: CASSPTGLQYF; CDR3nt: TGTGCCAGCAGCCCGACAGGGTTGCAGTACTTC
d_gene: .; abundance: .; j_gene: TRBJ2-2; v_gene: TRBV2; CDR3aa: CASSEQGMGGELFF; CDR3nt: TGTGCCAGCAGTGAACAAGGGATGGGCGGGGAGCTGTTTTTT
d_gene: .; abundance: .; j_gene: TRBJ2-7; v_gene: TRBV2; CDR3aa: CASRFDRTPSYEQYF; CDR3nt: TGTGCCAGCAGGTTCGACAGGACCCCGTCCTACGAGCAGTACTTC
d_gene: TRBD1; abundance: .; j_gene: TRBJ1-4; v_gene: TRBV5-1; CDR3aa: CASSQQGPTVEKLFF; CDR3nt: TGCGCCAGCAGCCAACAGGGGCCCACAGTTGAAAAACTGTTTTTT
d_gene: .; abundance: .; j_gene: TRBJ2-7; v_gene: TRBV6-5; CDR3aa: CASSGDGEPPYEQYF; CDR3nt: TGTGCCAGCAGTGGAGACGGGGAACCTCCCTACGAGCAGTACTTC
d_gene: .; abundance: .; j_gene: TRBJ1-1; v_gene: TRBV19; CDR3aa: CASSIRGYTEAFF; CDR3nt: TGTGCCAGTAGTATTAGGGGGTACACTGAAGCTTTCTTT
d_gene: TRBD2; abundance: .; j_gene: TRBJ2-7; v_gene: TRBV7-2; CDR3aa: CASRLAGEGYEQYF; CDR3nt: TGTGCCAGCAGGCTAGCGGGAGAAGGATACGAGCAGTACTTC
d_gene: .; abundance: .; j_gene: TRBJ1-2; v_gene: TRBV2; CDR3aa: CASSDLGPGYTF; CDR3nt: TGTGCCAGCAGTGATCTGGGTCCTGGCTACACCTTC
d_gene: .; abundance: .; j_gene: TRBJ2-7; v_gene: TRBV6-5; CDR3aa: CASSYGFARSSYEQYF; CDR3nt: TGTGCCAGCAGTTACGGCTTTGCCAGAAGCTCCTACGAGCAGTACTTC
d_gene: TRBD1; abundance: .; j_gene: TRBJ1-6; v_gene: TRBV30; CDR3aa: CAWSPGQGWNSPLHF; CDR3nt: TGTGCCTGGAGTCCCGGACAGGGGTGGAATTCACCCCTCCACTTT
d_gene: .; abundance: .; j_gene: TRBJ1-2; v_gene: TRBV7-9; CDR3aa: CASSFQQTYGYTF; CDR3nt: TGTGCCAGCAGCTTCCAACAGACCTATGGCTACACCTTC
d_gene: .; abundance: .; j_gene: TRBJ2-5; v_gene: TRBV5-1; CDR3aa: CASSLDLPGETQYF; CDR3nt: TGCGCCAGCAGCTTGGACCTACCGGGGGAGACCCAGTACTTC
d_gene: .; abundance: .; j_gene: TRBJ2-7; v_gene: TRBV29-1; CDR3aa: CSAVYSLGGGGEQYF; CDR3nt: TGCAGCGCTGTATACTCACTAGGTGGGGGAGGCGAGCAGTACTTC
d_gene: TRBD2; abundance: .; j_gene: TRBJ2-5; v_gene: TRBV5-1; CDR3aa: CASSWGSSGIQETQYF; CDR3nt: TGCGCCAGCAGCTGGGGGTCTAGCGGAATCCAAGAGACCCAGTACTTC
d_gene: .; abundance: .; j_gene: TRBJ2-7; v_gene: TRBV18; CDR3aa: CASSPLGNHEQYF; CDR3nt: TGTGCCAGCTCACCATTGGGGAACCACGAGCAGTACTTC
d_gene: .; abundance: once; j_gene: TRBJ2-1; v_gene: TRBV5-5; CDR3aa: CASTREASAYNEQFF; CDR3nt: TGTGCCAGCACACGCGAGGCTAGCGCTTACAATGAGCAGTTCTTC
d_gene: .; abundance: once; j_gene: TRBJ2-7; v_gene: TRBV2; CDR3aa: CASSYLDAKEQYF; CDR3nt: TGTGCCAGCAGCTACCTAGACGCCAAAGAGCAGTACTTC
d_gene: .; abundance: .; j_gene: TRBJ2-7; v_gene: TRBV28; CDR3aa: CASSFSAVSSYEQYF; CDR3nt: TGTGCCAGCAGTTTTTCGGCAGTAAGCTCCTACGAGCAGTACTTC
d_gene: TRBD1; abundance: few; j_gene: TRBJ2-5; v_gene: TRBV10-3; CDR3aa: CAISEGTGKETQYF; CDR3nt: TGTGCCATCAGTGAGGGGACAGGGAAAGAGACCCAGTACTTC
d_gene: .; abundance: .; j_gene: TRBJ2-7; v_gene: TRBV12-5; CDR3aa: CASALVGTGEQYF; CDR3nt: TGTGCTAGTGCCTTGGTAGGGACTGGCGAGCAGTACTTC
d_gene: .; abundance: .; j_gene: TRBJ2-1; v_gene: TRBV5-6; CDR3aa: CASSLFWRQSSYNEQFF; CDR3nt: TGTGCCAGCAGCTTGTTTTGGCGGCAGAGCTCCTACAATGAGCAGTTCTTC
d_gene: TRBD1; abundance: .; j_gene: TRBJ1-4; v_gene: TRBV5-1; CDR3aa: CASSNRDRALEKLFF; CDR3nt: TGCGCCAGCAGCAACCGGGACAGGGCCCTTGAAAAACTGTTTTTT
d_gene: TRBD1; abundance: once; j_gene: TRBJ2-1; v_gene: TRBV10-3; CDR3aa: CAITSNRGNEQFF; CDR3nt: TGTGCCATCACCAGCAACAGGGGCAATGAGCAGTTCTTC
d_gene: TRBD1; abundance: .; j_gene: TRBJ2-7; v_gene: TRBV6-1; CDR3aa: CASSPMWTGGYEQYF; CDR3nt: TGTGCCAGCAGTCCAATGTGGACAGGGGGCTACGAGCAGTACTTC
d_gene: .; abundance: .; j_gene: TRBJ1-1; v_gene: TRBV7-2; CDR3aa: CASSLTGIEAFF; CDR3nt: TGTGCCAGCAGCTTAACCGGGATTGAAGCTTTCTTT
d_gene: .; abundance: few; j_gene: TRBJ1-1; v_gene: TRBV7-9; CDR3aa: CASSLRTLNTEAFF; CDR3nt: TGTGCCAGCAGCTTAAGGACGTTGAACACTGAAGCTTTCTTT
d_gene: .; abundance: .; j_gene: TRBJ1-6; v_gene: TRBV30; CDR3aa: CAWTGGSYNSPLHF; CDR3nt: TGTGCCTGGACGGGGGGCTCCTATAATTCACCCCTCCACTTT
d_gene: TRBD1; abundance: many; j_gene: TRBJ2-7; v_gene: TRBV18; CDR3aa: CASSPAGTGAYEQYF; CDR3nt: TGTGCCAGCTCACCTGCCGGGACAGGGGCCTACGAGCAGTACTTC
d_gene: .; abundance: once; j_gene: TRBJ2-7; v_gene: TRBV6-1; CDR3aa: CASTFRSTFYEQYF; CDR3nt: TGTGCCAGCACGTTCAGGTCGACTTTCTACGAGCAGTACTTC
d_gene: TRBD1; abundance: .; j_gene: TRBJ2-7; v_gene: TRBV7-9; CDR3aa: CASSLGPGQTSNEQYF; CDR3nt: TGTGCCAGCAGCTTGGGGCCGGGACAGACCTCCAACGAGCAGTACTTC
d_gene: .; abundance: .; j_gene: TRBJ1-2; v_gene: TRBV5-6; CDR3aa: CASSLPADYGYTF; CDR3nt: TGTGCCAGCAGCTTGCCGGCAGACTATGGCTACACCTTC
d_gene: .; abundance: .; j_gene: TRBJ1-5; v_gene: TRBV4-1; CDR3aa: CASSQQGGNQPQHF; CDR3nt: TGCGCCAGCAGCCAACAAGGGGGCAATCAGCCCCAGCATTTT
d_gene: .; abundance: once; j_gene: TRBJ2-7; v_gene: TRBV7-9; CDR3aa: CASTHSLGEQYF; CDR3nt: TGTGCCAGCACGCACAGTCTCGGCGAGCAGTACTTC
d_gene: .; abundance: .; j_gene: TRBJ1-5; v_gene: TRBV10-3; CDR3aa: CASRAEGQPQHF; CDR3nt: TGTGCCTCGCGGGCGGAGGGTCAGCCCCAGCATTTT
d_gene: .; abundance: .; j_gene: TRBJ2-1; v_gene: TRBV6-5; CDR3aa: CASSQDSNEQFF; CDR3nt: TGTGCCAGCAGCCAGGACAGCAATGAGCAGTTCTTC
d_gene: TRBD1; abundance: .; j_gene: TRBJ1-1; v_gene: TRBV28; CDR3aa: CAGQRKVNTEAFF; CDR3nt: TGTGCGGGACAGAGAAAGGTGAACACTGAAGCTTTCTTT
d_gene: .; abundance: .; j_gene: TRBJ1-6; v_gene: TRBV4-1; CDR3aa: CASGRPADSPLHF; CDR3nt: TGCGCCAGCGGGCGACCAGCGGATTCACCCCTCCACTTT
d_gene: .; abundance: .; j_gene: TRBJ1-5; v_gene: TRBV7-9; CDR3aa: CASSSGGGLNQPQHF; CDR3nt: TGTGCCAGCAGCTCCGGGGGGGGCCTGAATCAGCCCCAGCATTTT
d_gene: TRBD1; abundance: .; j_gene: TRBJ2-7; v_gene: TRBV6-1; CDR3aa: CASSEHFMTGYPEQYF; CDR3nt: TGTGCCAGCAGTGAGCACTTCATGACAGGGTACCCCGAGCAGTACTTC